The clone carrying this T cell receptor (beta chain) was seen repeatedly, ten times or more. The sample belongs to a study of T cell repertoires in cytomegalovirus infection. TCRdb reanalysed the reads using MiXCR and keeps one entry per CDR3 protein. The table includes 150,000 to 200,000 distinct CDR3 sequences, around 14% detected once. The V end lost 3 bases, the J end lost 1 base, and 11 bases lay between the germline ends. The CDR3 runs 15 residues. The chain links TRBV12-3 or TRBV12-4 to TRBJ2-3; D might be TRBD2 (7 bases). The sequence came from a human donor in good health (CMV status not recorded). Some clones in this sample may be carry-over from other donors' samples. Material for sequencing was PBMCs. DNA of the CDR3: TGTGCCAGCAGTTTCCGGGGGGCTGGCACAGATACGCAGTATTTT. It is translated as CASSFRGAGTDTQYF.